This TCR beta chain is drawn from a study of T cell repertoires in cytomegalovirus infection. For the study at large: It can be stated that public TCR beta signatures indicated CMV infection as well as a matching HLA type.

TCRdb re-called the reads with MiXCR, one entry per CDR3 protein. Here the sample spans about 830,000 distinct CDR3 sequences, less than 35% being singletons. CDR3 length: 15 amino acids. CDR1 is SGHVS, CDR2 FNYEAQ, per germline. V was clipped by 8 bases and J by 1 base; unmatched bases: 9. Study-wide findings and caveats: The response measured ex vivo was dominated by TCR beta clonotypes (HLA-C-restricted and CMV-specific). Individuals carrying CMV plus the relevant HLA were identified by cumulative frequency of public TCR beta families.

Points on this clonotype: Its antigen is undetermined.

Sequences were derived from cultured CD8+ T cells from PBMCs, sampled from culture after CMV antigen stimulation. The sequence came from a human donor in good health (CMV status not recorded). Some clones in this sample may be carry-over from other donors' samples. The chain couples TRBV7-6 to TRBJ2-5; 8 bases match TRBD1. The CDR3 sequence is CASSSLDRGQETQYF. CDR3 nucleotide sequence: TGTGCCAGCTCCTCCCTTGACAGGGGCCAAGAGACCCAGTACTTC.